A single sample is the source of the 12 T cell receptor beta chains below, sequenced in a study of T cell responses to AZD1222 COVID-19 vaccine. The assay was immunoSEQ multiplex PCR, and TCRdb's table has in-frame clones only and misses some. This sample has approximately 160,000 clones, with 93% found just once. This material consisted of peripheral blood, taken on day 0 of AZD1222 vaccination. The receptors were gathered from an adult in good health.

The V call is TRBV6-5, the J call TRBJ2-7; the D gene is possibly TRBD1 (5 bases). Trimming cost V 6 bases and J 2 bases, with 11 bases left between them. CDR3 length equals 13 residues. Germline V gene sequence: CDR1 MNHEY, CDR2 SVGAGI. The CDR3 loop reads CASRTHRTYEQYF. CDR3 nucleotides: TGTGCCAGCAGAACTCACAGGACCTACGAGCAGTACTTC.

Concerning this clone itself: The junction departs from germline at one end; a sequencing error may be responsible. This sequence joins TRBV6-1 and TRBJ1-3; D is undetermined. From germline, CDR1 is MNHNS and CDR2 SASEGT. The CDR3 is 16 amino acids. CDR3 loop: CASSEAGGYSGDTIYF. CDR3 sequence (DNA): TGTGCCAGCAGTGAAGCCGGAGGTTACTCTGGAGACACCATATATTTT.

V and J are TRBV28 and TRBJ1-5, with 10 nucleotides matching TRBD1. Per the germline V gene, CDR1 is MDHEN and CDR2 is SYDVKM. The CDR3 is 17 amino acids. Losses at the gene ends were 5 bases for V and 2 bases for J; bases not matched to a gene: 9. The CDR3 here is CASSTSGQGEGNQPQHF. The DNA for the CDR3 is TGTGCCAGCAGTACTTCTGGACAGGGGGAGGGCAATCAGCCCCAGCATTTT. The full variable domain, its missing parts supplied by reference TRBV28 and TRBJ1-5, is DVKVTQSSRYLVKRTGEKVFLECVQDMDHENMFWYRQDPGLGLRLIYFSYDVKMKEKGDIPEGYSVSREKKERFSLILESASTNQTSMYLCASSTSGQGEGNQPQHFGDGTRLSIL.

V gene TRBV5-1 combines with J gene TRBJ1-4, with D possibly matching TRBD1 (5 bases). Trimming removed 5 bases at V and 5 bases at J, with 22 bases between. This CDR3 spans 17 amino acids. CDR1 SGHRS and CDR2 YFSETQ come from the germline V gene. CDR3: CASSRAGTGSRNEKLFF. CDR3 sequence (DNA): TGCGCCAGCAGTAGGGCCGGGACCGGCTCGCGAAATGAAAAACTGTTTTTT.

CDR3 DNA sequence: TGCAGTGCGAGTGTTGGGGTGGTCACAGATACGCAGTATTTT. As protein: CSASVGVVTDTQYF. The chain couples TRBV20-1 to TRBJ2-3; D remains ambiguous. CDR1 and CDR2 from the germline V gene are DFQATT and SNEGSKA (reference sequence). V was pared by 6 bases and J by 2 bases, with 15 bases between. The CDR3 is 14 residues long.

The chain carries TRBV12-3 or TRBV12-4 and TRBJ1-2, with no clear D. Trimming stripped 3 bases from V and 4 bases from J, with 9 bases between. The CDR3 consists of 13 residues. The CDR3 DNA sequence: TGTGCCAGCAGTTTCGACGGCCTCTATGGCTACACCTTC. Translation gives CASSFDGLYGYTF.

This clone came up many times. The J gene is TRBJ2-5, the V gene TRBV15, with D possibly being TRBD1 (6 bases). Trimming pared 0 bases from V and 5 bases from J, leaving 31 bases between. The CDR3 length is 21 residues. CDR1 LNHNV and CDR2 YYDKDF come from the germline V gene (reference sequence). CDR3 sequence reads: CATSRDPPTDINGADRETQYF. Here the CDR3 DNA reads TGTGCCACCAGCAGAGACCCCCCCACAGATATTAACGGGGCCGACAGGGAGACCCAGTACTTC.

V is TRBV30 and J is TRBJ1-2, with D unresolved. The CDR3 extends over 10 amino acids. V was cut by 3 bases and J by 6 bases, with 5 bases left in between. Germline assignment: CDR1 GTSNPN and CDR2 SVGIG (reference sequence). CDR3 loop: CAWRLDGYTF. The CDR3 DNA is TGTGCCTGGAGGTTGGATGGCTACACCTTC.

This clone appeared once. This chain connects TRBV7-6 to TRBJ2-3; 12 nucleotides agree with TRBD2. Germline V CDR1 and CDR2: SGHVS, FNYEAQ. With V trimmed by 2 bases and J by 6 bases, 6 bases remained unmatched. The CDR3 length is 16 residues. The CDR3 bases are TGTGCCAGCAGCTTACTAGCGGGGGGGTCCGGGGATACGCAGTATTTT. Translated: CASSLLAGGSGDTQYF.

This chain links TRBV29-1 with TRBJ2-7; D unresolved. This CDR3 has 13 amino acids. Germline CDR1 is SQVTM and CDR2 is ANQGSEA. Trimming cost V 6 bases and J 4 bases, with 16 bases left between them. CDR3 loop: CSVRGRNLYEQYF. CDR3 nucleotide sequence: TGCAGCGTGCGTGGACGGAACTTATACGAGCAGTACTTC.

The genes are TRBV29-1 and TRBJ1-4, with TRBD1 identical over 7 bases. Germline-derived CDR1 and CDR2 are SQVTM and ANQGSEA. This CDR3 is 12 amino acids long. V was clipped by 7 bases and J by 7 bases; unmatched bases: 6. The CDR3 DNA reads TGCAGCGGGCAGGGGGGCGGTGAAAAACTGTTTTTT. The encoded protein is CSGQGGGEKLFF.

The chain has TRBV6-5 and TRBJ2-3; 7 nucleotides match TRBD1. V lost 10 bases and J lost 6; bases outside the gene matches: 10. CDR1 is MNHEY, CDR2 SVGAGI, per germline. CDR3 length equals 13 residues. Written as DNA, the CDR3 is TGTGCCACCAAAGCGACAGGGCGGGATACGCAGTATTTT. This codes for CATKATGRDTQYF.